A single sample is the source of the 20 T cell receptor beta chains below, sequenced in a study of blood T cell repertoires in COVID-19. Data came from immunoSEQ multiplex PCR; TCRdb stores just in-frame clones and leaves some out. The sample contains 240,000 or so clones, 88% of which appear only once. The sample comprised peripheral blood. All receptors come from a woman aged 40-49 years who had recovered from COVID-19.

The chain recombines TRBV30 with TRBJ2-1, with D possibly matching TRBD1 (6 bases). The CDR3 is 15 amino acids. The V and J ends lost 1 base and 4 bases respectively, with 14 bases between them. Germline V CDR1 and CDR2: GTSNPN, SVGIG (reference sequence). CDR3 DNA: TGTGCCTGGAGTGCCCTCTCGGGGACATACAATGAGCAGTTCTTC. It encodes CAWSALSGTYNEQFF.

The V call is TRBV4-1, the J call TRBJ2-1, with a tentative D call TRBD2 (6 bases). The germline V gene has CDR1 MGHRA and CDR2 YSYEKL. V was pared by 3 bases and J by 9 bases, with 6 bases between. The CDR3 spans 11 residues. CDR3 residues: CASSQGGEQFF. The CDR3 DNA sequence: TGCGCCAGCAGCCAGGGGGGTGAGCAGTTCTTC.

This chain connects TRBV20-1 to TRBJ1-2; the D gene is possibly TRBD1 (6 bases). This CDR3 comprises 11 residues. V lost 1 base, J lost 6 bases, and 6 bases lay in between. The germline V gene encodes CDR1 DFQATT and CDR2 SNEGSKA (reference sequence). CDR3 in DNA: TGCAGTGCTAGAGGGGGGCATGGCTACACCTTC. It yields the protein CSARGGHGYTF.

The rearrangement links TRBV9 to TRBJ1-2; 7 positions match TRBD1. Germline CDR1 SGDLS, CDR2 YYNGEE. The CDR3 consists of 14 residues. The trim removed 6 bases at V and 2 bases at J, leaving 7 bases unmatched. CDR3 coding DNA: TGTGCCAGCACGCCGGGACAGTCAAACTATGGCTACACCTTC. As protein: CASTPGQSNYGYTF. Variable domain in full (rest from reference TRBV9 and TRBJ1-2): DSGVTQTPKHLITATGQRVTLRCSPRSGDLSVYWYQQSLDQGLQFLIQYYNGEERAKGNILERFSAQQFPDLHSELNLSSLELGDSALYFCASTPGQSNYGYTFGSGTRLTVV.

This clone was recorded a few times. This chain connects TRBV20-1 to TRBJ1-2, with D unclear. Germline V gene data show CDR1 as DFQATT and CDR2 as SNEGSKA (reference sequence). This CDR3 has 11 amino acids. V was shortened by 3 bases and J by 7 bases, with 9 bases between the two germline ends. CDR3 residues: CSASGRGGYTF. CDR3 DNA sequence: TGCAGTGCTAGCGGTCGAGGTGGCTACACCTTC.

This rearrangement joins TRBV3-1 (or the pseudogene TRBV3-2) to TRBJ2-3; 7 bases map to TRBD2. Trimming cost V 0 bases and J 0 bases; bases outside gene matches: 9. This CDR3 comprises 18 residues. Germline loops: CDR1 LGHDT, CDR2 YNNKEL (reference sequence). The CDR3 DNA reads TGTGCCAGCAGCCAAGAGCAGGCCCTCGGGGGGAGCACAGATACGCAGTATTTT. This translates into CASSQEQALGGSTDTQYF.

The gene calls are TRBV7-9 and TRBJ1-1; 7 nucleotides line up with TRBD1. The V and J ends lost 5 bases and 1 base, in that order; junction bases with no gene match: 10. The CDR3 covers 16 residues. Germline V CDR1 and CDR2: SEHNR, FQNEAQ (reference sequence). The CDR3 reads CASSTDRAWGNTEAFF. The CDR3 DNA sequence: TGTGCCAGCAGCACAGACAGGGCGTGGGGGAACACTGAAGCTTTCTTT.

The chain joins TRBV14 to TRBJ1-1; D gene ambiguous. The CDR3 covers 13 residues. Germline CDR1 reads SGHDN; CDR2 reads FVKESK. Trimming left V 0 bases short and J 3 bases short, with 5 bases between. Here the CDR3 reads CASSQDRDTEAFF. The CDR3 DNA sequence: TGTGCCAGCAGCCAAGATCGAGACACTGAAGCTTTCTTT.

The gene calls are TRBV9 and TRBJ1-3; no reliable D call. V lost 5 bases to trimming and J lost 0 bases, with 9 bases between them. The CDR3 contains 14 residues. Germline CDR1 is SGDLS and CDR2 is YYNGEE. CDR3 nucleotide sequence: TGTGCCAGCAGAGGACGGGACTCTGGAAACACCATATATTTT. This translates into CASRGRDSGNTIYF.

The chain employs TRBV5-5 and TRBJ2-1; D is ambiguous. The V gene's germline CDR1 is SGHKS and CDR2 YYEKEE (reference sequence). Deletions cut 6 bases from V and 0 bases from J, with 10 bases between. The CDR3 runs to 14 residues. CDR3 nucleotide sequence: TGTGCCAGCACCTCGTCCCCCTCCTACAATGAGCAGTTCTTC. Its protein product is CASTSSPSYNEQFF.

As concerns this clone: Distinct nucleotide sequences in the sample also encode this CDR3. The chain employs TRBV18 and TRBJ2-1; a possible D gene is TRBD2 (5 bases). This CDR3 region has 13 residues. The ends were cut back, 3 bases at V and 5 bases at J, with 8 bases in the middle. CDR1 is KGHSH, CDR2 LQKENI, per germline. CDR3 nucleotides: TGTGCCAGCTCACCCGCGCGGGACAATGAGCAGTTCTTC. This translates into CASSPARDNEQFF.

This CDR3 is CASSFVGGEQYF. The CDR3 nucleotides read TGTGCCAGCAGCTTTGTGGGAGGCGAGCAGTACTTC. The V gene is TRBV7-2, the J gene TRBJ2-7, with D tentatively TRBD2 (6 bases). Germline V gene lookup returns CDR1 SGHTA and CDR2 FQGNSA. This CDR3 spans 12 amino acids. V was cut by 3 bases and J by 6 bases, with 9 bases left in between.

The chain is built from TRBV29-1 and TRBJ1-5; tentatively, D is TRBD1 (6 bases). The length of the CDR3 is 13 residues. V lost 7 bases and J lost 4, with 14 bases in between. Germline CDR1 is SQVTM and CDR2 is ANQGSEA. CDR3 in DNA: TGCAGCGCCCAGACAGGTACAAATCAGCCCCAGCATTTT. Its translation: CSAQTGTNQPQHF.

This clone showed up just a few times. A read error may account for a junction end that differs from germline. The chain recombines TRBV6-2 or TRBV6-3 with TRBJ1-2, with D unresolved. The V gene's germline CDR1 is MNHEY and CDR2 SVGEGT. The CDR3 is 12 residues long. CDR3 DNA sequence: TGTGCCAGCAGTTACTCGGTCGGGCCTAGCTCCTTC. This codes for CASSYSVGPSSF.

This chain's CDR3 is CSSLGAAYGYTF. The DNA of the CDR3 is TGCAGCTCCCTGGGGGCCGCCTATGGCTACACCTTC. The chain links TRBV29-1 to TRBJ1-2; maybe TRBD1 (6 bases). Germline V CDR1 and CDR2: SQVTM, ANQGSEA. The CDR3 covers 12 residues. The V gene lost 8 bases and the J gene lost 4 bases, with 14 bases spanning the gap.

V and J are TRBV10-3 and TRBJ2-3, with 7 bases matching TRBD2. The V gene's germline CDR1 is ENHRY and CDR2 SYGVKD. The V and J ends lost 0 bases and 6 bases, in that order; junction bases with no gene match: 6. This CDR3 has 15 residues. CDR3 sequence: CAISESRAGADTQYF. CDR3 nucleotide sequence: TGTGCCATCAGTGAGTCGAGGGCGGGAGCGGATACGCAGTATTTT.

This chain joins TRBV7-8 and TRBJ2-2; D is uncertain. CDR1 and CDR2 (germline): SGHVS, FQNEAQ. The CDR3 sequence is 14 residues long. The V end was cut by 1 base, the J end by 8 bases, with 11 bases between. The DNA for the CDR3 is TGTGCCAGCAGCTTAGACCCCTCGGGTGGGGAGCTGTTTTTT. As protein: CASSLDPSGGELFF.

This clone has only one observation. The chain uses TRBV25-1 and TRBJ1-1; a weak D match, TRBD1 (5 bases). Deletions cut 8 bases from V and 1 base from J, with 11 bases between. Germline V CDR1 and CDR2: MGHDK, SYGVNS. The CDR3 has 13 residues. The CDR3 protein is CASSFGQNTEAFF. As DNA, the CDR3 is TGTGCCAGCTCCTTCGGACAGAACACTGAAGCTTTCTTT.

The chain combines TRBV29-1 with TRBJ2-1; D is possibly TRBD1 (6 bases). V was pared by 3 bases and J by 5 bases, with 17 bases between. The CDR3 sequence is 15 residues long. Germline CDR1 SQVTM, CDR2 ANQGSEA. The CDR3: CSVEGTTGPDNEQFF. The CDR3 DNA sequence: TGCAGCGTTGAGGGGACCACAGGGCCCGACAATGAGCAGTTCTTC.

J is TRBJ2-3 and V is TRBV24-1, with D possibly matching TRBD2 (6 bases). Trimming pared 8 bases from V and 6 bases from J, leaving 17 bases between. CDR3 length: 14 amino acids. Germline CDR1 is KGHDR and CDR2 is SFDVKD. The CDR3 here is CATTGTSRGDTQYF. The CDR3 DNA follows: TGTGCCACCACCGGGACTTCTCGGGGGGATACGCAGTATTTT.